Here is one TCR beta chain with its context. The CDR3 length is 16 residues. Germline lookup yields CDR1 LNHNV and CDR2 YYDKDF (reference sequence). V lost 3 bases, J lost 3 bases, and 9 bases stayed unmatched. This sample was taken from a study of T cell changes during pregnancy in multiple sclerosis. Data came from immunoSEQ multiplex PCR; TCRdb stores just in-frame clones and leaves some out. The sample lists about 77,000 clones, 89% seen once, with around 2% in the top ten. The TCR sequence derives from a female donor with multiple sclerosis, enrolled in a pregnancy study. The chain couples TRBV15 to TRBJ2-7; the match to TRBD1 covers 9 bases. Material: peripheral blood, obtained before pregnancy. CDR3 DNA: TGTGCCACCAGCAGGCCCACCGGGACAGGGCACTACGAGCAGTACTTC. Translated, it gives CATSRPTGTGHYEQYF.